This T cell receptor (beta chain) was found in a study of OX40 agonist ivuxolimab in advanced cancers. Study in general: The patients received ivuxolimab by intravenous route every 2 weeks at 0.01 to 10 mg/kg.

Autoimmune disease history or systemic immunosuppression disqualified patients. The protocol was immunoSEQ multiplex PCR, while the TCRdb copy is restricted to in-frame clones and leaves out a portion. There are approximately 73,000 clones in the sample; 86% occur only once, and 2.5% to 3% lies in the top ten. Notes on the study in general: Low normalized T-cell clonal expansion was additionally recorded for some nonresponders.

As concerns this clone: Its antigen is not known.

V was trimmed by 2 bases and J by 0 bases, leaving 8 bases between them. The CDR3 covers 14 residues. Germline V gene data show CDR1 as SGHKS and CDR2 as YYEKEE (reference sequence). This clonotype was sampled from an adult with an advanced solid tumor such as melanoma, head and neck, liver or kidney cancer. The sequencing here drew on CD4+ or CD8+ T cells sorted from blood, taken in a trial of the OX40 agonist ivuxolimab. The rearrangement uses TRBV5-5 and TRBJ1-1, with D unresolved. The CDR3 DNA reads TGTGCCAGCAGCTTATGGTCGGTGAACACTGAAGCTTTCTTT. It specifies CASSLWSVNTEAFF.